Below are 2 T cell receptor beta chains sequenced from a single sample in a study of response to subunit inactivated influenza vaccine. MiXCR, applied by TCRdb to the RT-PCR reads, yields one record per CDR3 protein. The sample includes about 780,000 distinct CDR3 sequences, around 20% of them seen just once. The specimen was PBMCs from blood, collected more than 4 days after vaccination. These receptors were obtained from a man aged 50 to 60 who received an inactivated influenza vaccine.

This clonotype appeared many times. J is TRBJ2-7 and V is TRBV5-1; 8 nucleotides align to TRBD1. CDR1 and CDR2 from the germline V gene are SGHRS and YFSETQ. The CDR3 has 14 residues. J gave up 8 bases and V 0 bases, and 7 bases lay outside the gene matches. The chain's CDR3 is CASSLAGQGGQQYF. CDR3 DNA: TGCGCCAGCAGCTTGGCCGGACAGGGAGGACAGCAGTACTTC.

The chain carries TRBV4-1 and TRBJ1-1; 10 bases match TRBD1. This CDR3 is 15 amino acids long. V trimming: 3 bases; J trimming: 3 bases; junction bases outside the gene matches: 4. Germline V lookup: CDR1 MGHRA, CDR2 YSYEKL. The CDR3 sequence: CASSHPGTGDTEAFF. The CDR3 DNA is TGCGCCAGCAGCCATCCCGGGACAGGGGACACTGAAGCTTTCTTT.